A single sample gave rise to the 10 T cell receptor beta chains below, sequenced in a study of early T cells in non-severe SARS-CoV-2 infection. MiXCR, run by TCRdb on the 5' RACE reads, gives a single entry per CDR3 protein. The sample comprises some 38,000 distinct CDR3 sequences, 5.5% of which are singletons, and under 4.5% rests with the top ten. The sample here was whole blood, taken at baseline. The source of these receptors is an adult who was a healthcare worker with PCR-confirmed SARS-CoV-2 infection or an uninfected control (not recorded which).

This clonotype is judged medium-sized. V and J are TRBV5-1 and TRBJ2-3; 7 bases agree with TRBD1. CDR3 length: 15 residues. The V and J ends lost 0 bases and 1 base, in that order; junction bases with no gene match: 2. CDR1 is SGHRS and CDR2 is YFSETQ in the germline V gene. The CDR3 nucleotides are TGCGCCAGCAGCTTGGGCCAGGGGGGCACAGATACGCAGTATTTT. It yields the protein CASSLGQGGTDTQYF.

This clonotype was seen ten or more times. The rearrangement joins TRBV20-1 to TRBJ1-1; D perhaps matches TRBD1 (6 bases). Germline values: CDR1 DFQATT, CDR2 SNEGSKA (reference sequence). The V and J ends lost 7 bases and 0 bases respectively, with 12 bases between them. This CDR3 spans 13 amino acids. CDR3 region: CSVAGQMNTEAFF. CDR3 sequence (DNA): TGCAGTGTTGCGGGACAAATGAACACTGAAGCTTTCTTT.

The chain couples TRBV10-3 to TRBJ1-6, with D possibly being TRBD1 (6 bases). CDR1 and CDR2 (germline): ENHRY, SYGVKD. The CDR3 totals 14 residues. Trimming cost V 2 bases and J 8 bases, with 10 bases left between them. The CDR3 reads CAISEGGGDSPLHF. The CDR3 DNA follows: TGTGCCATCAGTGAGGGGGGCGGTGATTCACCCCTCCACTTT.

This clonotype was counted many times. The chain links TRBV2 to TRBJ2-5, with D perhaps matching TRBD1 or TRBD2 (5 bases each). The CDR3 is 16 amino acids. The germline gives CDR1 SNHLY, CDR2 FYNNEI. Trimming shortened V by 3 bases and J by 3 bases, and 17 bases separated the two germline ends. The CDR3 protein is CASSEPVVGVKETQYF. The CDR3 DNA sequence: TGTGCCAGCAGTGAGCCTGTCGTGGGGGTAAAAGAGACCCAGTACTTC.

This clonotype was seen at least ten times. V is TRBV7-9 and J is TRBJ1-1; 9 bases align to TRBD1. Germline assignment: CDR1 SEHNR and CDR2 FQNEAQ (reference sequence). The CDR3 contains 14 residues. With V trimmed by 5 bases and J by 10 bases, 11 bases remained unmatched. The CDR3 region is CASSTNLGQGRAFF. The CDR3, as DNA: TGTGCCAGCAGCACCAATCTGGGACAGGGACGAGCTTTCTTT.

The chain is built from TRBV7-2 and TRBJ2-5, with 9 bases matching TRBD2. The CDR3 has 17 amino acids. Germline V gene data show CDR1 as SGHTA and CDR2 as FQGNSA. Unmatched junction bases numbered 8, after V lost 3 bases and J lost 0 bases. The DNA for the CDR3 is TGTGCCAGCAGCTTGAGTAGCGGGGGTTTCTACCAAGAGACCCAGTACTTC. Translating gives CASSLSSGGFYQETQYF.

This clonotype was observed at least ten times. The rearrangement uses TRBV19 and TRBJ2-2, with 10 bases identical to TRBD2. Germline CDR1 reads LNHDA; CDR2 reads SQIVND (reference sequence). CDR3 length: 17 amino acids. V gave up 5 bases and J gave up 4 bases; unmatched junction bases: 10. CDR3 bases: TGTGCCAGTAGTTCAATAGCGGGAGGTTTTGGCACCGGGGAGCTGTTTTTT. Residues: CASSSIAGGFGTGELFF.

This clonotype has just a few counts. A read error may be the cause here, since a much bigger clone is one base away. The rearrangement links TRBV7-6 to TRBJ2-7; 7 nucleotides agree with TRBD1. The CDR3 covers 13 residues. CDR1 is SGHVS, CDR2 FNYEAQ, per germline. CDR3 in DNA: TGTGCCAGCAGCCTCCGGGACAGCTACGAGCAGCACTTC. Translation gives CASSLRDSYEQHF.

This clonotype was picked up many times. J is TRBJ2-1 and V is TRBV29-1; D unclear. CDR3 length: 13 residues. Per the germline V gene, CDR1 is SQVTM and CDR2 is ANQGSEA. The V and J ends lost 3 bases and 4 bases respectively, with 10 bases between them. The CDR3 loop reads CSVDEYNYNEQFF. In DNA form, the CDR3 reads TGCAGCGTTGATGAGTACAATTACAATGAGCAGTTCTTC.

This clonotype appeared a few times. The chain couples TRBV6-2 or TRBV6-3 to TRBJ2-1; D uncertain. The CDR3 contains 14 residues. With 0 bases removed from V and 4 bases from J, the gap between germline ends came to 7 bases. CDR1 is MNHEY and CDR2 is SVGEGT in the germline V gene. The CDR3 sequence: CASSYSSTYNEQFF. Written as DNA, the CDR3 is TGTGCCAGCAGTTACTCGAGTACTTACAATGAGCAGTTCTTC.